Listed below are T cell receptor beta chains from one sample, sequenced in a study of vaccination and CD4 T cells after COVID-19. Antigens of these TCRs are unknown. TCRdb analysed the PCR reads with MiXCR anew, one entry per CDR3 protein. In the table there are some 20,000 distinct CDR3 sequences, 35% to 40% of which are singletons. The source material was CD4+ T cells from blood, cultured in vitro, sampled about 7 months after SARS-CoV-2 vaccination. The receptors stem from a human donor who had recovered from COVID-19. Each CDR3 is given with its conserved first and last residue. The order of the fields is clone size, J gene, D gene, V gene, CDR3 DNA, CDR3 protein. D genes are given only for firm matches. For some rows the clone size is stated as once, few or many, or as a class when expanded; others skip it.

few | TRBJ1-2 | - | TRBV6-1 | TGTGCCAGCAGTGACAGGGGTAACTATGGCTACACCTTC | CASSDRGNYGYTF
- | TRBJ2-3 | - | TRBV28 | TGTGCCAGCAGTTTAGCAACAGAAACGCAGTATTTT | CASSLATETQYF
few | TRBJ2-7 | TRBD2 | TRBV7-2 | TGTGCCAGCAGCAGTAGCGGGAGGGCCACCTACGAGCAGTACTTC | CASSSSGRATYEQYF
few | TRBJ1-1 | - | TRBV6-1 | TGTGCCAGCGGGGGAGGGGATACAGTTAGCACTGAAGCTTTCTTT | CASGGGDTVSTEAFF
- | TRBJ1-5 | - | TRBV6-1 | TGTGCCAGCAGTGCCAGGGGTAATCAGCCCCAGCATTTT | CASSARGNQPQHF
- | TRBJ2-2 | TRBD2 | TRBV11-3 | TGTGCCAGCAGCCCAGCCGGGACTAGCGGGACCGGGGAGCTGTTTTTT | CASSPAGTSGTGELFF
- | TRBJ1-5 | - | TRBV19 | TGTGCCAGTAGTATAGGGGGCCCCAATCAGCCCCAGCATTTT | CASSIGGPNQPQHF
few | TRBJ1-2 | - | TRBV7-8 | TGTGCCAGCAGCTTAGAGGCGAAGTACAGGGCCCATGGCTACACCTTC | CASSLEAKYRAHGYTF
- | TRBJ2-1 | - | TRBV5-4 | TGTGCCAGCAGGCCTGTTTACGGGGTTTACAATGAGCAGTTCTTC | CASRPVYGVYNEQFF
few | TRBJ1-5 | - | TRBV6-1 | TGTGCCAGCACTCCGAAGCAGGGGATTAGCAATCAGCCCCAGCATTTT | CASTPKQGISNQPQHF
- | TRBJ1-2 | TRBD1 | TRBV19 | TGTGCCAGTAGTAGTGGACAGGGAGCTCCATATGGCTACACCTTC | CASSSGQGAPYGYTF
- | TRBJ1-2 | - | TRBV10-3 | TGTGCCATCAATGGCCCGGAGGGTGGCTACACCTTC | CAINGPEGGYTF
- | TRBJ2-3 | TRBD2 | TRBV19 | TGTGCCAGTAGTATTGTAGCGGGGGGGCCAACGGGGAATACGCAGTATTTT | CASSIVAGGPTGNTQYF
- | TRBJ2-3 | - | TRBV11-1 | TGTGCCAGCAGCTTAGAGAGGGCCGGAGGGAGCACAGATGCGCAGTATTTT | CASSLERAGGSTDAQYF
few | TRBJ1-2 | TRBD1 | TRBV6-1 | TGTGCCAGCATTAGACAGGGTCGGGTAGGGGGCTACACCTTC | CASIRQGRVGGYTF
- | TRBJ2-5 | - | TRBV7-8 | TGTGCCAGCAGGCTAGCGGGACAGGGGGAGACCCAGTACTTC | CASRLAGQGETQYF
medium-sized | TRBJ2-3 | TRBD1 | TRBV24-1 | TGTGCCACCAGTGATGAGACAGGGGGCGCAGATACGCAGTATTTT | CATSDETGGADTQYF
- | TRBJ2-1 | - | TRBV7-2 | TGTGCCAGCAGCCGTCGTTGGCTACCCAACAATGAGCAGTTCTTC | CASSRRWLPNNEQFF
- | TRBJ2-7 | TRBD2 | TRBV20-1 | TGCAGTGCTAGACTAGCGGGACGATCCTACGAGCAGTACTTC | CSARLAGRSYEQYF
few | TRBJ2-5 | - | TRBV20-1 | TGCAGTGCTAGCGGACCCCCGAGGCAACAGACCCAGTACTTC | CSASGPPRQQTQYF
- | TRBJ2-1 | TRBD2 | TRBV6-1 | TGTGCCAGCAGTGAAGCGAGCCCCCTACGACTAGCGGGGAAGTACAATGAGCAGTTCTTC | CASSEASPLRLAGKYNEQFF
few | TRBJ2-6 | - | TRBV27 | TGTGCCAGCAGTTTCTACTCTGGGGCCAACGTCCTGACTTTC | CASSFYSGANVLTF
- | TRBJ2-7 | TRBD1 | TRBV28 | TGTGCCAGCAGTATCACCGGGACAGGAGCCTACGAGCAGTACTTC | CASSITGTGAYEQYF
- | TRBJ1-1 | - | TRBV20-1 | TGCAGTGCTTGCGGGACATCGAACACTGAAGCTTTCTTT | CSACGTSNTEAFF
- | TRBJ2-5 | - | TRBV12-3/TRBV12-4 | TGTGCCAGCAGTTTGGGTACAGGGACCCGGGAGACCCAGTACTTC | CASSLGTGTRETQYF
- | TRBJ2-2 | - | TRBV7-2 | TGTGCCAGCAGCCGTTCGGAGGTCGGGGAGCTGTTTTTT | CASSRSEVGELFF
few | TRBJ2-3 | - | TRBV7-2 | TGTGCCAGCAGCCCAGCGAACACAGATACGCAGTATTTT | CASSPANTDTQYF
once | TRBJ1-1 | - | TRBV7-3 | TGTGCCAGCAGCAAAGGGGAGGGCGGAATAGCTGAAGCTTTCTTT | CASSKGEGGIAEAFF
- | TRBJ2-5 | - | TRBV7-2 | TGTGCCAGCAGCCGAGGGGCGGAGGAGACCCAGTACTTC | CASSRGAEETQYF
- | TRBJ2-7 | TRBD1 | TRBV20-1 | TGCAGTGCCGGGCGCGGGACAGGGGGGTACGAGCAGTACTTC | CSAGRGTGGYEQYF
- | TRBJ2-3 | TRBD2 | TRBV6-4 | TGTGCCAGCAGTGACTCGTCTAGCGGGGGGGAAGTTACGCAGTATTTT | CASSDSSSGGEVTQYF
- | TRBJ2-5 | - | TRBV7-2 | TGTGCCAGCAGCTTCCAGACAGGCGACCAAGAGACCCAGTACTTC | CASSFQTGDQETQYF
few | TRBJ2-5 | TRBD1 | TRBV5-8 | TGTGCCAGCAGTGAAGGGGACAGAGGTTGGGAGACCCAGTACTTC | CASSEGDRGWETQYF
- | TRBJ1-6 | - | TRBV7-3 | TGTGCCAGCAGCTTAACAGGCAACAATTCACCCCTCCACTTT | CASSLTGNNSPLHF
few | TRBJ1-1 | - | TRBV6-5 | TGTGCCAGCAGTTACTCGGGCCAGGGGTTCGCTGAAGCTTTCTTT | CASSYSGQGFAEAFF
- | TRBJ1-1 | TRBD1 | TRBV19 | TGTGCCAGTAGTATAGGGACAGGGGGGTATGAAGCTTTCTTT | CASSIGTGGYEAFF
- | TRBJ2-2 | - | TRBV6-5 | TGTGCCAGCAGTTCCAACACCGGGGAGCTGTTTTTT | CASSSNTGELFF
- | TRBJ2-3 | - | TRBV20-1 | TGCAGTGCTAGATATTGGCGGTTCACAGATACGCAGTATTTT | CSARYWRFTDTQYF
- | TRBJ2-7 | TRBD1 | TRBV20-1 | TGCAGTGCTAGAGGGGGACAGCCCGAGCAGTACTTC | CSARGGQPEQYF
- | TRBJ1-1 | - | TRBV12-3/TRBV12-4 | TGTGCCAGCAGTTTGAGTCGGTTCACTGAAGCTTTCTTT | CASSLSRFTEAFF
few | TRBJ1-1 | TRBD1 | TRBV7-9 | TGTGCCAGCAGCTCAAGACAGGGACCGCTGCGGGACACTGAAGCTTTCTTT | CASSSRQGPLRDTEAFF
- | TRBJ1-6 | TRBD1 | TRBV2 | TGTGCCAGCAGTACCGGGCCCAGGGGGGGTTCACCCCTCCACTTT | CASSTGPRGGSPLHF
- | TRBJ2-2 | - | TRBV7-2 | TGTGCCAGCAGCTCCTTTGTGAACACCGGGGAGCTGTTTTTT | CASSSFVNTGELFF
- | TRBJ1-1 | - | TRBV6-2/TRBV6-3 | TGTGCCAGCAGTTCACACAGGGTGGGGGACACTGAAGCTTTCTTT | CASSSHRVGDTEAFF
- | TRBJ1-2 | - | TRBV15 | TGTGCCACCAGCAGCATAGTCTTGCGGACTGATGGCTACACCTTC | CATSSIVLRTDGYTF
- | TRBJ2-7 | - | TRBV10-3 | TGTGCCATCCTTTCACCGGAGCCCTACGAGCAGTACTTC | CAILSPEPYEQYF
few | TRBJ2-1 | - | TRBV7-3 | TGTGCCAGCAGCCTGGGGACCCATTCCAATGAGCAGTTCTTC | CASSLGTHSNEQFF
medium-sized | TRBJ2-5 | - | TRBV20-1 | TGCAGTGCTGGGGACCCTTCCGGGGTACAAGAGACCCAGTACTTC | CSAGDPSGVQETQYF
- | TRBJ1-1 | - | TRBV2 | TGTGCCAGCAGCGAGGGTACAGGGAAAACTGAAGCTTTCTTT | CASSEGTGKTEAFF
few | TRBJ1-5 | - | TRBV20-1 | TGCAGTGCTAGTGGACAGATCAATCAGCCCCAGCATTTT | CSASGQINQPQHF
- | TRBJ2-5 | - | TRBV24-1 | TGTGCCACCAGTGATTCCCTACGAGAACGGCCAGGCCAAGAGACCCAGTACTTC | CATSDSLRERPGQETQYF